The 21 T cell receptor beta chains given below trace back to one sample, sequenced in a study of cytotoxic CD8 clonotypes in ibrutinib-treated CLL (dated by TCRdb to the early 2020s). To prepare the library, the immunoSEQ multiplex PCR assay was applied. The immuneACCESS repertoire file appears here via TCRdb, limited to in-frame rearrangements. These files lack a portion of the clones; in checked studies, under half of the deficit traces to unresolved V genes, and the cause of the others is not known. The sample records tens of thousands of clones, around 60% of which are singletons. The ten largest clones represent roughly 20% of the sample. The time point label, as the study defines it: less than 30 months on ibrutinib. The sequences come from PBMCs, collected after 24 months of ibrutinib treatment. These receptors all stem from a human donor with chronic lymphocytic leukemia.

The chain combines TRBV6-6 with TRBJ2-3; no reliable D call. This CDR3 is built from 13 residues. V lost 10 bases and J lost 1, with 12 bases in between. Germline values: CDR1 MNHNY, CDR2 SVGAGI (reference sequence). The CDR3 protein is CATMGAGTDTQYF. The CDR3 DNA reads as TGTGCCACCATGGGCGCGGGCACAGATACGCAGTATTTT.

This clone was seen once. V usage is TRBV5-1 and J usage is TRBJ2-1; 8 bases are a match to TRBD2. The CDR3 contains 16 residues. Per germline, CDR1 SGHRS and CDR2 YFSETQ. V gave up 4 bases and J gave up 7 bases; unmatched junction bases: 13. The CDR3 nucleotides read TGCGCCAGCAGCCTGGAGGGACTAGGGCCATGGAATGAGCAGTTCTTC. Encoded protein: CASSLEGLGPWNEQFF.

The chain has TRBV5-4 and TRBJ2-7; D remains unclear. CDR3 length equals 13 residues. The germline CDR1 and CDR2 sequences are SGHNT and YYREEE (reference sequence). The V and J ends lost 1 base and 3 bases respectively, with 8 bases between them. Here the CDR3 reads CASSLFVGYEQYF. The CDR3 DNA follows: TGTGCCAGCAGCTTGTTTGTGGGCTACGAGCAGTACTTC.

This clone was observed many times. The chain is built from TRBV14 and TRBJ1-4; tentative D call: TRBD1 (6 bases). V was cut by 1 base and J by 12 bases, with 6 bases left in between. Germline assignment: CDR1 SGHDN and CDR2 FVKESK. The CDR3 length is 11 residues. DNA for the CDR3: TGTGCCAGCAGCCAAGCAGGGGAACTGTTTTTT. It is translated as CASSQAGELFF.

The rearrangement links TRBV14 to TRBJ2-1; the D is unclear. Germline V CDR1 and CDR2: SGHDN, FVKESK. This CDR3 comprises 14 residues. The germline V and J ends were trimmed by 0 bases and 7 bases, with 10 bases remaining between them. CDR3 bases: TGTGCCAGCAGCCAAGACTTGGGTCAGAATGAGCAGTTCTTC. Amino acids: CASSQDLGQNEQFF.

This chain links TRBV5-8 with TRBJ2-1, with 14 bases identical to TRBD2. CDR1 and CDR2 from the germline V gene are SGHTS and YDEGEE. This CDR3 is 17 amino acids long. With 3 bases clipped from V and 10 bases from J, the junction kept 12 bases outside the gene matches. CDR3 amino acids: CASSWNRGLAGAGEQFF. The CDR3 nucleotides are TGTGCCAGCAGCTGGAACAGGGGACTAGCGGGAGCAGGGGAGCAGTTCTTC. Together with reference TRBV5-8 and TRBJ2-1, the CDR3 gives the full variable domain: EAGVTQSPTHLIKTRGQQATLRCSPISGHTSVYWYQQALGLGLQFLLWYDEGEERNRGNFPPRFSGRQFPNYSSELNVNALELEDSALYLCASSWNRGLAGAGEQFFGPGTRLTVL.

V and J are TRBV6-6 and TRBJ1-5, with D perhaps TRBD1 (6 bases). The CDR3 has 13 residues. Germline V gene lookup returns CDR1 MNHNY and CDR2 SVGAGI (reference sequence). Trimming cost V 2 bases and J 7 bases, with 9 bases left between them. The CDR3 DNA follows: TGTGCCAGCAGTTACGAGAGGGGGCAGCCCCAGCATTTT. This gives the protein CASSYERGQPQHF.

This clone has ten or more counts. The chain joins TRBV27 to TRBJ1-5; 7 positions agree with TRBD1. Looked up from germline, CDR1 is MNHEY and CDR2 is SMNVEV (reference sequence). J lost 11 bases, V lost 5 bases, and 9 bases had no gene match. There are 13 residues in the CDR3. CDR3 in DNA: TGTGCCAGCAGTCTCAGGGGGTCCTCGGCCCAGCATTTT. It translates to CASSLRGSSAQHF.

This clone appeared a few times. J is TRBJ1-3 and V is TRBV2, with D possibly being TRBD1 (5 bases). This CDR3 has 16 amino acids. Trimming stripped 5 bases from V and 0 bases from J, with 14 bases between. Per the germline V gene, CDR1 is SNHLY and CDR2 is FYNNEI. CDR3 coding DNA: TGTGCCAGCAGTAGAGCCCCGGGACCCTCTGGAAACACCATATATTTT. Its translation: CASSRAPGPSGNTIYF.

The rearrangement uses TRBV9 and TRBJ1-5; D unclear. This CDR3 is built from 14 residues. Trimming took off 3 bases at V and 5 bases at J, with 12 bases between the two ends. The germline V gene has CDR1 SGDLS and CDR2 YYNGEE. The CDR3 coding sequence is TGTGCCAGCAGCGCAGCTCGGAGGGATCAGCCCCAGCATTTT. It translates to CASSAARRDQPQHF.

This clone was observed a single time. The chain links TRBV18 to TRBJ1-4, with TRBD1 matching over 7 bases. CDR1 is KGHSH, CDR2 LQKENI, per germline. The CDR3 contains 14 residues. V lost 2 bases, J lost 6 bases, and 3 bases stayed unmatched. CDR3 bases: TGTGCCAGCTCACCAGGGACAGTAGATGAAAAACTGTTTTTT. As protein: CASSPGTVDEKLFF.

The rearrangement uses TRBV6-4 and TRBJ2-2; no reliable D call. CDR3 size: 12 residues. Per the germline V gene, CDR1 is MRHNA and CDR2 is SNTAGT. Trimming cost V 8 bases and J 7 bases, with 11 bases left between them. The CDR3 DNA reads TGTGCCAGCGAGTCGGTCGGCGGGGAGCTGTTTTTT. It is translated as CASESVGGELFF.

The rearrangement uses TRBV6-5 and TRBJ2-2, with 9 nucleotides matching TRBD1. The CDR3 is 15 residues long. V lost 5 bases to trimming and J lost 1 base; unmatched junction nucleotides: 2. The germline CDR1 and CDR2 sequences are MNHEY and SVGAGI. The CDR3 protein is CASSPDRGNTGELFF. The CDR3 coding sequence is TGTGCCAGCAGTCCGGACAGGGGGAACACCGGGGAGCTGTTTTTT.

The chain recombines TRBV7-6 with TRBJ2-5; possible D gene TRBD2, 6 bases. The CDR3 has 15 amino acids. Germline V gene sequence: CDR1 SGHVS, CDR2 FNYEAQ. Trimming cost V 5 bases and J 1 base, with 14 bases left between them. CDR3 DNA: TGTGCCAGCAGCCGGGTTTTGCGGGGCCAAGAGACCCAGTACTTC. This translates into CASSRVLRGQETQYF.

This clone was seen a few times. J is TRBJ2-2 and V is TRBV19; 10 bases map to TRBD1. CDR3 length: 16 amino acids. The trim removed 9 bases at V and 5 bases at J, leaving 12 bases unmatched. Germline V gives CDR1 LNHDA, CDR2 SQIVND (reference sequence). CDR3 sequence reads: CARSRSPGQGTGELFF. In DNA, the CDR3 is TGTGCCAGAAGTCGATCGCCGGGACAGGGGACCGGGGAGCTGTTTTTT. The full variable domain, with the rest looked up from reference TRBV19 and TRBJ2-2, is DGGITQSPKYLFRKEGQNVTLSCEQNLNHDAMYWYRQDPGQGLRLIYYSQIVNDFQKGDIAEGYSVSREKKESFPLTVTSAQKNPTAFYLCARSRSPGQGTGELFFGEGSRLTVL.

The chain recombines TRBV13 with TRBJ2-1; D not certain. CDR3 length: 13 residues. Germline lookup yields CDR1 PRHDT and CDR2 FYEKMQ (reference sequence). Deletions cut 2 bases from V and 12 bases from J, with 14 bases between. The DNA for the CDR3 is TGTGCCAGCAGCTTATTAGGCGCCCTTGGGCAGTTCTTC. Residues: CASSLLGALGQFF.

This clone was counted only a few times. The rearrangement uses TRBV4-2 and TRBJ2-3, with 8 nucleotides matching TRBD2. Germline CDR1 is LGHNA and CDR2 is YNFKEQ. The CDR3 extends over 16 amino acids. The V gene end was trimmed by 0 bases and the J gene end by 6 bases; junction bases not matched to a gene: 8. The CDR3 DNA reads TGTGCCAGCAGCCAAGAATTTAGCGGGGCCATGGATACGCAGTATTTT. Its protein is CASSQEFSGAMDTQYF.

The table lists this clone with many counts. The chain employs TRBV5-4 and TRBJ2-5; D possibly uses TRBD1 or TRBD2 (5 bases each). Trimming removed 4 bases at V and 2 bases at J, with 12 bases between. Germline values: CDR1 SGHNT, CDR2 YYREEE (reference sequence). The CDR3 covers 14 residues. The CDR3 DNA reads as TGTGCCAGCAGCCCGGGACGGCTTCAAGAGACCCAGTACTTC. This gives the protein CASSPGRLQETQYF.

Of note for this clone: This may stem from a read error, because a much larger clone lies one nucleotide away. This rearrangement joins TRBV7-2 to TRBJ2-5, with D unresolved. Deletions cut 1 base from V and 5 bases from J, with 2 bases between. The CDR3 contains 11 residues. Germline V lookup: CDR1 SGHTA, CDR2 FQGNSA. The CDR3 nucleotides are TGTGCCAGCAGCTTAGTGGAGACCCAGTACTTC. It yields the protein CASSLVETQYF.

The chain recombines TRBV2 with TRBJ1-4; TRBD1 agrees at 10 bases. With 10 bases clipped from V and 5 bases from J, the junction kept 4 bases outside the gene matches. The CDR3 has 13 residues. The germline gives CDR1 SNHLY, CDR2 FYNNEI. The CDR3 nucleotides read TGTGCCACCCGGGACAGGGGCAATGAAAAACTGTTTTTT. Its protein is CATRDRGNEKLFF.

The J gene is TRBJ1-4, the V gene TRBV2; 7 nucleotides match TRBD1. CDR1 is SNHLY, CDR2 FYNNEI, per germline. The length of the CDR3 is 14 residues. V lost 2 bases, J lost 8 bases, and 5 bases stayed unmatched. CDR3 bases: TGTGCCAGCAGTGAATGGGACAGTTGGGAAAAACTGTTTTTT. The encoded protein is CASSEWDSWEKLFF.